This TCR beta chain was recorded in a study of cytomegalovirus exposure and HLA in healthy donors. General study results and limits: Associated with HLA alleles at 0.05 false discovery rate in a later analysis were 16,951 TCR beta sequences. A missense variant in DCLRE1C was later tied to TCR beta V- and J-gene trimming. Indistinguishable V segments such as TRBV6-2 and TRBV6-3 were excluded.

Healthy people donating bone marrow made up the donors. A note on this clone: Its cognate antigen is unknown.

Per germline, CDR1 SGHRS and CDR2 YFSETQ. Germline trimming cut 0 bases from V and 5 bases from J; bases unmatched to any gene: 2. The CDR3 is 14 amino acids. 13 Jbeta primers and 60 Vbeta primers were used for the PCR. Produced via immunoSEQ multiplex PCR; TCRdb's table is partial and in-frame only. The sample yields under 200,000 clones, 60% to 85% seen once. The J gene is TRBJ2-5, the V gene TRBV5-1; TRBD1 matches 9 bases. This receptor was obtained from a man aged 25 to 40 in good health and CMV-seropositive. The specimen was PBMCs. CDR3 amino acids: CASSLATGGETQYF. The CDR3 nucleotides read TGCGCCAGCAGCTTGGCGACAGGGGGGGAGACCCAGTACTTC.